Presented here are 5 T cell receptor beta chains from one specimen sequenced in a study of blood T cell repertoires in COVID-19 (TCRdb year 2020). Library construction relied on the immunoSEQ multiplex PCR assay. TCRdb holds this immuneACCESS table with in-frame rearrangements only. Some clones are missing; in checked studies, unresolved V genes explain under half, and the rest has no known cause. The sample data list some 290,000 clones, and 70% to 90% of these were observed just once. The ten largest clones add up to under 5.5% of the sample. The specimen was peripheral blood. The receptors were sampled from a man aged 60-69 years who had recovered from COVID-19.

This chain links TRBV7-2 with TRBJ1-2, with D possibly being TRBD1 (6 bases). Looked up from germline, CDR1 is SGHTA and CDR2 is FQGNSA. The length of the CDR3 is 17 residues. Trimming cost V 3 bases and J 0 bases, with 17 bases left between them. Here the CDR3 reads CASSFLNRAQSNYGYTF. In DNA, the CDR3 is TGTGCCAGCAGCTTTCTTAACAGGGCTCAGTCTAACTATGGCTACACCTTC.

The chain joins TRBV7-6 to TRBJ1-1; D may be TRBD1 (5 bases). V was trimmed by 5 bases and J by 4 bases, leaving 14 bases between them. The CDR3 extends over 14 amino acids. Germline V lookup: CDR1 SGHVS, CDR2 FNYEAQ. Here the CDR3 reads CASSRDSVVTEAFF. The CDR3 bases are TGTGCCAGCAGCCGGGACTCCGTCGTCACTGAAGCTTTCTTT.

Note on this clone: At the DNA level, this CDR3 is encoded by other sequences in the same sample as well. V usage is TRBV27 and J usage is TRBJ1-6; 8 nucleotides line up with TRBD1. V lost 6 bases, J lost 7 bases, and 5 bases stayed unmatched. Looked up from germline, CDR1 is MNHEY and CDR2 is SMNVEV (reference sequence). The CDR3 loop spans 14 amino acids. CDR3 residues: CASSLTGVNSPLHF. DNA of the CDR3: TGTGCCAGCAGCCTGACAGGGGTAAATTCACCCCTCCACTTT.

V and J are TRBV3-1 (or the pseudogene TRBV3-2) and TRBJ1-4; the match to TRBD1 covers 8 bases. Germline CDR1 and CDR2: LGHDT and YNNKEL (reference sequence). After removal of 2 bases from V and 6 bases from J, the junction contained 5 bases not matched to a gene. This CDR3 has 15 amino acids. For the CDR3, the DNA is TGTGCCAGCAGCCAACAGGGGGCGGGTTATGAAAAACTGTTTTTT. Its protein is CASSQQGAGYEKLFF.

A few counts support this clone. This chain joins TRBV10-3 and TRBJ2-7; tentative D call: TRBD1 (5 bases). CDR3 length equals 15 residues. V was shortened by 7 bases and J by 0 bases, with 16 bases between the two germline ends. The germline gives CDR1 ENHRY, CDR2 SYGVKD. CDR3 amino acids: CAIKAAGSISYEQYF. In DNA form, the CDR3 reads TGTGCCATCAAAGCCGCAGGGTCGATCTCCTACGAGCAGTACTTC.